The 25 T cell receptor beta chains below were found in one sample sequenced in a study of radiation and T cells in renal cell carcinoma. Time point meaning: blood 4 weeks post-SBRT, at nephrectomy. This sample's treatment: 15 Gy SBRT to primary tumor, nephrectomy 4 weeks later. Repertoires were generated with immunoSEQ multiplex PCR, while TCRdb's copy carries only in-frame clones and drops some. The sample holds roughly 170,000 clones, roughly nine tenths seen once. The material sequenced was blood, taken from a patient whose treatment included radiotherapy and nephrectomy. The receptor source for this set is a woman in her forties or fifties with renal cell carcinoma.

The chain employs TRBV11-2 and TRBJ2-5; weak D call: TRBD2 (6 bases). This CDR3 is built from 17 residues. Trimming shortened V by 5 bases and J by 2 bases, and 21 bases separated the two germline ends. The V gene's germline CDR1 is SGHAT and CDR2 FQNNGV. The DNA for the CDR3 is TGTGCCAGCAGCCGAGGGGTGACTAGGAGATATCAAGAGACCCAGTACTTC. Amino acid sequence: CASSRGVTRRYQETQYF.

This clone was found once. The V and J genes are TRBV5-4 and TRBJ1-6; D may be TRBD1 (5 bases). The germline V and J ends were trimmed by 0 bases and 0 bases, with 7 bases remaining between them. Per the germline V gene, CDR1 is SGHNT and CDR2 is YYREEE (reference sequence). The CDR3 contains 16 residues. The CDR3 sequence is CASSLAGGSYNSPLHF. The DNA for the CDR3 is TGTGCCAGCAGCTTGGCTGGGGGCTCCTATAATTCACCCCTCCACTTT. The full variable domain, with the rest looked up from reference TRBV5-4 and TRBJ1-6, is ETGVTQSPTHLIKTRGQQVTLRCSSQSGHNTVSWYQQALGQGPQFIFQYYREEENGRGNFPPRFSGLQFPNYSSELNVNALELDDSALYLCASSLAGGSYNSPLHFGNGTRLTVT.

This chain links TRBV30 with TRBJ1-2; D is unclear. CDR1 is GTSNPN and CDR2 is SVGIG in the germline V gene (reference sequence). Between the trimmed V and J ends, which lost 5 bases and 0 bases, there was a span of 10 bases. The CDR3 spans 13 residues. DNA for the CDR3: TGTGCCTGGGTGGTCTCAGCTAACTATGGCTACACCTTC. The encoded protein is CAWVVSANYGYTF.

This chain uses TRBV2 with TRBJ1-5, with a possible D match to TRBD1 (6 bases). V lost 2 bases to trimming and J lost 6 bases, with 17 bases between them. This CDR3 comprises 16 residues. Germline V CDR1 and CDR2: SNHLY, FYNNEI. The CDR3 spells CASSELGRGLGQPQHF. Written as DNA, the CDR3 is TGTGCCAGCAGTGAACTCGGCAGGGGTTTGGGTCAGCCCCAGCATTTT.

This sequence joins TRBV5-1 and TRBJ1-1, with D hard to call. The CDR3 spans 13 residues. The ends were cut back, 2 bases at V and 0 bases at J, with 5 bases in the middle. Germline V gives CDR1 SGHRS, CDR2 YFSETQ. The CDR3 DNA follows: TGCGCCAGCAGCTTTGAAGTGAACACTGAAGCTTTCTTT. Its translation: CASSFEVNTEAFF.

The V call is TRBV6-5, the J call TRBJ1-4; possibly TRBD1 for D (6 bases). The germline gives CDR1 MNHEY, CDR2 SVGAGI. Trimming pared 0 bases from V and 6 bases from J, leaving 11 bases between. The length of the CDR3 is 15 residues. The CDR3 here is CASSYSPGTHEKLFF. The CDR3 nucleotides read TGTGCCAGCAGTTACTCTCCCGGGACACATGAAAAACTGTTTTTT.

J is TRBJ2-7 and V is TRBV4-3; D is unresolved. This CDR3 comprises 13 residues. Germline CDR1 is LGHNA and CDR2 is YSLEER. Trimming took off 0 bases at V and 4 bases at J, with 7 bases between the two ends. The DNA for the CDR3 is TGCGCCAGCAGCCAAGAAGGCGGTTACGAGCAGTACTTC. It translates to CASSQEGGYEQYF.

This rearrangement joins TRBV30 to TRBJ1-2; maybe TRBD1 (5 bases). Trimming removed 1 base from V and 7 bases from J, with 13 bases in between. CDR3 length equals 13 residues. Germline CDR1 GTSNPN, CDR2 SVGIG (reference sequence). CDR3 DNA: TGTGCCTGGAGTGCCCGGGGGGACGGTGGCTACACCTTC. This gives the protein CAWSARGDGGYTF. Full variable domain (missing parts from reference TRBV30 and TRBJ1-2): SQTIHQWPATLVQPVGSPLSLECTVEGTSNPNLYWYRQAAGRGLQLLFYSVGIGQISSEVPQNLSASRPQDRQFILSSKKLLLSDSGFYLCAWSARGDGGYTFGSGTRLTVV.

The chain carries TRBV5-6 and TRBJ1-4, with 7 bases that match TRBD1. CDR3 size: 16 residues. Germline CDR1 SGHDT, CDR2 YYEEEE. V was clipped by 0 bases and J by 7 bases; unmatched bases: 9. The CDR3 sequence: CASSLVGDRAGEKLFF. The CDR3, as DNA: TGTGCCAGCAGCTTGGTGGGAGACAGGGCTGGTGAAAAACTGTTTTTT.

The CDR3 DNA is TGTGCCAGCTCACTCGTACAGCAGGAGGGCTACACCTTC. It is translated as CASSLVQQEGYTF. The V call is TRBV18, the J call TRBJ1-2; D call uncertain. The germline V gene encodes CDR1 KGHSH and CDR2 LQKENI. Trimming removed 4 bases at V and 8 bases at J, with 14 bases between. The CDR3 length is 13 residues. Full variable domain (missing parts from reference TRBV18 and TRBJ1-2): NAGVMQNPRHLVRRRGQEARLRCSPMKGHSHVYWYRQLPEEGLKFMVYLQKENIIDESGMPKERFSAEFPKEGPSILRIQQVVRGDSAAYFCASSLVQQEGYTFGSGTRLTVV.

This sequence joins TRBV4-1 and TRBJ1-1; 7 nucleotides agree with TRBD1. Germline V lookup: CDR1 MGHRA, CDR2 YSYEKL. The CDR3 extends over 15 amino acids. V lost 0 bases to trimming and J lost 8 bases; unmatched junction nucleotides: 9. For the CDR3, the DNA is TGCGCCAGCAGCCAAGAAGGGGGGACAGTGGACGAAGCTTTCTTT. It encodes CASSQEGGTVDEAFF.

The rearrangement links TRBV9 to TRBJ1-6, with no clear D. The CDR3 runs to 14 residues. CDR1 SGDLS and CDR2 YYNGEE come from the germline V gene. The V gene lost 0 bases and the J gene lost 7 bases, with 8 bases spanning the gap. The CDR3 sequence is CASSVVGRNSPLHF. As DNA, the CDR3 is TGTGCCAGCAGCGTAGTAGGGAGGAATTCACCCCTCCACTTT. Combining the CDR3 with reference TRBV9 and TRBJ1-6 gives the whole variable domain DSGVTQTPKHLITATGQRVTLRCSPRSGDLSVYWYQQSLDQGLQFLIQYYNGEERAKGNILERFSAQQFPDLHSELNLSSLELGDSALYFCASSVVGRNSPLHFGNGTRLTVT.

The rearrangement joins TRBV29-1 to TRBJ2-2; possibly TRBD1 for D (5 bases). The CDR3 length is 13 residues. Trimming shortened V by 6 bases and J by 10 bases, and 18 bases separated the two germline ends. Germline values: CDR1 SQVTM, CDR2 ANQGSEA. CDR3 amino acids: CSVSPETRAELFF. CDR3 bases: TGCAGCGTCTCCCCAGAAACCAGGGCGGAGCTGTTTTTT.

The V gene is TRBV5-1, the J gene TRBJ1-6; a weak D match, TRBD1 (5 bases). Trimming removed 4 bases from V and 0 bases from J, with 17 bases in between. The CDR3 totals 18 residues. Germline values: CDR1 SGHRS, CDR2 YFSETQ. CDR3 amino acids: CASSLGQGLSSYNSPLHF. The DNA for the CDR3 is TGCGCCAGCAGCCTGGGGCAGGGCCTTAGCTCCTATAATTCACCCCTCCACTTT. Together with reference TRBV5-1 and TRBJ1-6, the CDR3 gives the full variable domain: KAGVTQTPRYLIKTRGQQVTLSCSPISGHRSVSWYQQTPGQGLQFLFEYFSETQRNKGNFPGRFSGRQFSNSRSEMNVSTLELGDSALYLCASSLGQGLSSYNSPLHFGNGTRLTVT.

CDR3: CASSQDRGPGGYTF. The CDR3 region has the DNA TGCGCCAGCAGCCAAGATCGGGGCCCGGGGGGCTACACCTTC. The gene calls are TRBV4-3 and TRBJ1-2; tentatively, D is TRBD1 (5 bases). Germline V gene lookup returns CDR1 LGHNA and CDR2 YSLEER. V was shortened by 0 bases and J by 8 bases, with 13 bases between the two germline ends. This CDR3 has 14 amino acids.

This CDR3 reads CASSPLGGAQYNEQFF. The CDR3 nucleotides are TGTGCCAGCAGCCCCCTGGGCGGGGCGCAATACAATGAGCAGTTCTTC. The genes are TRBV7-3 and TRBJ2-1; possibly TRBD2 for D (6 bases). Germline V gene sequence: CDR1 SGHTA, CDR2 FQGTGA. V shed 5 bases and J shed 4 bases, with 18 bases lying between them. This CDR3 contains 16 residues.

This clone was counted a few times. The chain carries TRBV9 and TRBJ2-2, with D possibly TRBD2 on 6 matching bases. This CDR3 has 13 amino acids. The V end lost 0 bases, the J end lost 9 bases, and 9 bases lay between the germline ends. Germline CDR1 and CDR2: SGDLS and YYNGEE. In DNA form, the CDR3 reads TGTGCCAGCAGCGTAGGGGGACTCCGGGAGCTGTTTTTT. Its protein product is CASSVGGLRELFF. Supplemented by reference TRBV9 and TRBJ2-2, the full variable domain reads DSGVTQTPKHLITATGQRVTLRCSPRSGDLSVYWYQQSLDQGLQFLIQYYNGEERAKGNILERFSAQQFPDLHSELNLSSLELGDSALYFCASSVGGLRELFFGEGSRLTVL.

V and J are TRBV30 and TRBJ1-2; D is uncertain. V shed 2 bases and J shed 2 bases, with 6 bases lying between them. Per germline, CDR1 GTSNPN and CDR2 SVGIG (reference sequence). This CDR3 has 12 amino acids. The CDR3 DNA reads as TGTGCCTGGAGTCGGGCGAACTATGGCTACACCTTC. Protein: CAWSRANYGYTF.

The chain combines TRBV19 with TRBJ1-2; 11 nucleotides align to TRBD1. The CDR3 sequence is 14 residues long. The germline V gene encodes CDR1 LNHDA and CDR2 SQIVND (reference sequence). V was clipped by 4 bases and J by 7 bases; unmatched bases: 5. Written as DNA, the CDR3 is TGTGCCAGTAGTACGGACAGGGGGCTCAGTGGCTACACCTTC. Translation gives CASSTDRGLSGYTF.

CDR3: CASSESRGRSEAFF. Written as DNA, the CDR3 is TGCGCCAGCAGTGAGTCGAGGGGTCGGAGTGAAGCTTTCTTT. The J gene is TRBJ1-1, the V gene TRBV10-1, with D perhaps matching TRBD1 (5 bases). The germline CDR1 and CDR2 sequences are WNHNN and SYGVQD (reference sequence). Trimming removed 0 bases at V and 7 bases at J, with 12 bases between. The CDR3 loop spans 14 amino acids.

This chain connects TRBV7-9 to TRBJ1-3; a possible D gene is TRBD1 (5 bases). V was pared by 5 bases and J by 6 bases, with 14 bases between. CDR3 length: 14 residues. The germline CDR1 and CDR2 sequences are SEHNR and FQNEAQ (reference sequence). CDR3: CASSRAQGLNTIYF. The CDR3, as DNA: TGTGCCAGCAGCCGAGCGCAGGGTTTAAACACCATATATTTT.

The chain joins TRBV6-5 to TRBJ1-2, with D uncertain. The CDR3 totals 15 residues. The V gene lost 1 base and the J gene lost 1 base, with 10 bases spanning the gap. Germline values: CDR1 MNHEY, CDR2 SVGAGI. CDR3 loop: CASSYLMGSNYGYTF. The CDR3 DNA follows: TGTGCCAGCAGTTACTTAATGGGAAGTAACTATGGCTACACCTTC.

The sample holds a few counts of this clone. The chain links TRBV18 to TRBJ1-1; D remains ambiguous. The CDR3 is 13 residues long. Germline loops: CDR1 KGHSH, CDR2 LQKENI. Trimming shortened V by 2 bases and J by 7 bases, and 11 bases separated the two germline ends. The CDR3 DNA reads TGTGCCAGCTCACCAACGCTTACAGTTGAAGCTTTCTTT. As protein: CASSPTLTVEAFF.

The genes are TRBV6-6 and TRBJ2-7; the D gene is possibly TRBD1 (6 bases). This CDR3 is 12 amino acids long. Trimming took off 7 bases at V and 2 bases at J, with 9 bases between the two ends. Germline V CDR1 and CDR2: MNHNY, SVGAGI (reference sequence). CDR3 nucleotide sequence: TGTGCCAGCACCGGACAGACCTACGAGCAGTACTTC. It yields the protein CASTGQTYEQYF.

The V call is TRBV19, the J call TRBJ1-6, with 12 bases matching TRBD1. The J segment lost 4 bases and the V segment lost 3 bases, leaving 10 bases of the junction unmatched. This CDR3 is 19 amino acids long. Germline V gene lookup returns CDR1 LNHDA and CDR2 SQIVND (reference sequence). The CDR3 nucleotides are TGTGCCAGTAGTATCCGGGACAGGGGGCGAAGGACATATAATTCACCCCTCCACTTT. As protein: CASSIRDRGRRTYNSPLHF.